This TCR beta chain was obtained from a study of shared T cell receptors in the human thymus. CDR3 length: 14 amino acids. Trimming removed 7 bases from V and 1 base from J, with 13 bases in between. Germline V gives CDR1 SEHNR, CDR2 FQNEAQ (reference sequence). The table lists this clone with a count of one. Measured with immunoSEQ multiplex PCR; TCRdb has only the in-frame clones, and not every one. The top ten clones hold about 0.012% of a sample with approximately 580,000 clones, around 78% of them seen once. These data also formed part of another study, on human thymus T cells. Turning to that study: Obtained as resections during corrective heart surgery, the thymus tissue was then studied. Repertoires from thymus and blood appeared to show biased V and J gene usage. Thymic TCR repertoires of unrelated people reportedly overlapped highly.

Sequenced sample: thymocytes. The chain is built from TRBV7-9 and TRBJ1-1, with D unresolved. This TCR came from a boy under three years old with a congenital heart defect. CDR3 sequence (DNA): TGTGCCAGCACCAAAACCGGAGAGAACACTGAAGCTTTCTTT. Encoded protein: CASTKTGENTEAFF.